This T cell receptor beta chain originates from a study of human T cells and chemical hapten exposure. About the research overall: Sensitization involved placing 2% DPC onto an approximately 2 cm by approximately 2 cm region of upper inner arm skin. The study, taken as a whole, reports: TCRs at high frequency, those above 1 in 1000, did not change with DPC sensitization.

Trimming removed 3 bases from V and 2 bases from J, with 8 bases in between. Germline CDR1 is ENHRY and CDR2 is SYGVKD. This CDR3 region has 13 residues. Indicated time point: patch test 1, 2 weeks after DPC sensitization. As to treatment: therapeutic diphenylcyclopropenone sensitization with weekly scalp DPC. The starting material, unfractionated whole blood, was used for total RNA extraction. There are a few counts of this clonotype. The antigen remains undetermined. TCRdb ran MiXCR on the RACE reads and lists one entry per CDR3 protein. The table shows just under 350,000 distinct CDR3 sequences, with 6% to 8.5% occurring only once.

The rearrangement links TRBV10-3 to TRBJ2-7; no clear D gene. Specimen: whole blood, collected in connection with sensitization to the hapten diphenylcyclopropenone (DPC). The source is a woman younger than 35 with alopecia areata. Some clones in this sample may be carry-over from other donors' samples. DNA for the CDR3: TGTGCCATCAGTGAAAGGGTGGCCTACGAGCAGTACTTC. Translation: CAISERVAYEQYF.